The 17 T cell receptor beta chains given below trace back to one sample, sequenced in a study of shared clonotypes between healthy human individuals. Clones were sequenced by immunoSEQ multiplex PCR, and TCRdb holds only the in-frame ones, with some missing. In the table there are approximately 95,000 clones, less than 80% of which are singletons. The sample consisted of memory CD8+ T cells sorted from blood. Subset here: CD45RO+ cells pooled with CCR7-negative TemRA cells. Source of these receptors: a man aged 30-40 years in good health.

In this sample, this clone turned up once. The J gene is TRBJ2-7, the V gene TRBV28; tentative D call: TRBD1 (6 bases). This CDR3 comprises 16 residues. Trimming left V 3 bases short and J 2 bases short, with 17 bases between. Germline V gene lookup returns CDR1 MDHEN and CDR2 SYDVKM. The CDR3 DNA is TGTGCCAGCAGTTTGTATGGGGGCAAGAACCCCTACGAGCAGTACTTC. Translating gives CASSLYGGKNPYEQYF.

This chain links TRBV19 with TRBJ2-2; D unresolved. This CDR3 has 13 residues. With 3 bases removed from V and 5 bases from J, the gap between germline ends came to 7 bases. Germline V gives CDR1 LNHDA, CDR2 SQIVND (reference sequence). The CDR3 loop reads CASSILGTGELFF. DNA of the CDR3: TGTGCCAGTAGTATTTTGGGTACCGGGGAGCTGTTTTTT.

This chain uses TRBV4-1 with TRBJ2-2; D is perhaps TRBD1 or TRBD2 (6 bases each). Germline V lookup: CDR1 MGHRA, CDR2 YSYEKL. The V end was cut by 0 bases, the J end by 6 bases, with 11 bases between. The CDR3 consists of 15 residues. The CDR3 coding sequence is TGCGCCAGCAGCCAAGACATGGGGGGCTCCGGGGAGCTGTTTTTT. Translated, it gives CASSQDMGGSGELFF.

The rearrangement uses TRBV2 and TRBJ2-7, with D possibly matching TRBD2 (5 bases). With 1 base removed from V and 6 bases from J, the gap between germline ends came to 13 bases. Germline V gene sequence: CDR1 SNHLY, CDR2 FYNNEI. This CDR3 is 14 amino acids long. The CDR3 bases are TGTGCCAGCAGTGAAGTTGAGGGAGAGGGCGAGCAGTACTTC. Its translation: CASSEVEGEGEQYF.

The V and J genes are TRBV2 and TRBJ2-3; the match to TRBD1 covers 7 bases. This CDR3 spans 17 amino acids. The V and J ends lost 2 bases and 2 bases, in that order; junction bases with no gene match: 10. CDR1 SNHLY and CDR2 FYNNEI come from the germline V gene. The CDR3 region is CASSETPTGSFTDTQYF. The CDR3 DNA is TGTGCCAGCAGTGAAACTCCGACAGGGTCTTTCACAGATACGCAGTATTTT.

The chain uses TRBV7-2 and TRBJ1-4; TRBD1 agrees at 7 bases. With 3 bases clipped from V and 7 bases from J, the junction kept 2 bases outside the gene matches. There are 13 residues in the CDR3. Per germline, CDR1 SGHTA and CDR2 FQGNSA. The CDR3 is CASSLDRFEKLFF. In DNA, the CDR3 is TGTGCCAGCAGCTTGGACAGGTTTGAAAAACTGTTTTTT.

This chain joins TRBV7-2 and TRBJ2-3; D call uncertain. Germline V lookup: CDR1 SGHTA, CDR2 FQGNSA. This CDR3 is built from 15 residues. Trimming removed 2 bases at V and 2 bases at J, with 11 bases between. The CDR3 DNA follows: TGTGCCAGCAGCTTAAAGGCCGGATACACAGATACGCAGTATTTT. Its translation: CASSLKAGYTDTQYF.

This chain uses TRBV27 with TRBJ2-1; D is unresolved. V lost 7 bases, J lost 3 bases, and 19 bases lay in between. The CDR3 runs 16 residues. CDR1 and CDR2 (germline): MNHEY, SMNVEV (reference sequence). CDR3 amino acids: CASTMGARPDYNEQFF. The CDR3 nucleotides are TGTGCCAGCACCATGGGTGCACGGCCTGACTACAATGAGCAGTTCTTC.

The chain uses TRBV5-8 and TRBJ2-3; 12 bases align to TRBD2. CDR1 and CDR2 (germline): SGHTS, YDEGEE. V was clipped by 4 bases and J by 5 bases; unmatched bases: 14. CDR3 length: 18 amino acids. The CDR3 spells CASSDPGLAGRLGDTQYF. For the CDR3, the DNA is TGTGCCAGCAGCGACCCGGGACTAGCGGGTCGGCTGGGAGATACGCAGTATTTT.

The chain combines TRBV23-1 with TRBJ1-2; D not resolved. TRBV23-1 is an ORF, and what it does is uncertain. CDR3 length equals 15 residues. Trimming stripped 6 bases from V and 1 base from J, with 15 bases between. The CDR3 bases are TGCGCCAGCAGACATAATCGAACTAATAACTATGGCTACACCTTC. This encodes CASRHNRTNNYGYTF.

The V gene is TRBV10-3, the J gene TRBJ2-5, with D hard to call. Trimming took off 2 bases at V and 2 bases at J, with 9 bases between the two ends. The length of the CDR3 is 14 residues. Germline-derived CDR1 and CDR2 are ENHRY and SYGVKD. This chain's CDR3 is CAISEQLPQETQYF. The CDR3, as DNA: TGTGCCATCAGTGAGCAGTTACCGCAAGAGACCCAGTACTTC.

The rearrangement links TRBV28 to TRBJ1-3, with D unresolved. With 2 bases removed from V and 0 bases from J, the gap between germline ends came to 11 bases. From germline, CDR1 is MDHEN and CDR2 SYDVKM. The CDR3 extends over 16 amino acids. The CDR3: CASSLQPRFSGNTIYF. CDR3 DNA: TGTGCCAGCAGTTTACAGCCTAGATTCTCTGGAAACACCATATATTTT.

This clone has a handful of counts. The chain has TRBV5-6 and TRBJ2-7, with no clear D. Trimming left V 0 bases short and J 2 bases short, with 6 bases between. The CDR3 covers 13 residues. The germline CDR1 and CDR2 sequences are SGHDT and YYEEEE. CDR3 DNA sequence: TGTGCCAGCAGCTTGGGCTCAGCCTACGAGCAGTACTTC. Residues: CASSLGSAYEQYF.

The sample holds a few counts of this clone. The rearrangement links TRBV7-3 to TRBJ2-1, with 7 bases aligning to TRBD1. V trimming: 5 bases; J trimming: 4 bases; junction bases outside the gene matches: 8. Per germline, CDR1 SGHTA and CDR2 FQGTGA. The CDR3 runs 15 residues. Written as DNA, the CDR3 is TGTGCCAGCAGCCCCAAGGACAGGAGTTACAATGAGCAGTTCTTC. It yields the protein CASSPKDRSYNEQFF.

The chain employs TRBV5-1 and TRBJ1-5; D uncertain. CDR1 is SGHRS and CDR2 is YFSETQ in the germline V gene. The CDR3 is made up of 16 amino acids. The V end lost 2 bases, the J end lost 7 bases, and 19 bases lay between the germline ends. The CDR3 here is CASSLTPILTGQPQHF. The CDR3 region has the DNA TGCGCCAGCAGCTTAACCCCGATTTTGACGGGACAGCCCCAGCATTTT.

The rearrangement links TRBV28 to TRBJ2-7, with 7 bases matching TRBD1. Trimming at V came to 3 bases and at J to 6 bases, leaving 14 bases not matched to a gene. This CDR3 spans 16 amino acids. The germline V gene encodes CDR1 MDHEN and CDR2 SYDVKM. This CDR3 reads CASSLGLDRAWGEQYF. The DNA for the CDR3 is TGTGCCAGCAGTTTGGGGCTCGACAGGGCGTGGGGCGAGCAGTACTTC.

The CDR3 reads CASSFRTAYAEQYF. Here the CDR3 DNA reads TGTGCCAGCAGTTTCCGGACGGCCTACGCCGAGCAGTACTTC. J is TRBJ2-7 and V is TRBV6-5; no definite D call. The CDR3 has 14 amino acids. The germline V gene has CDR1 MNHEY and CDR2 SVGAGI. V was trimmed by 4 bases and J by 6 bases, leaving 16 bases between them.